This T cell receptor (beta chain) was captured in a study of cytomegalovirus exposure and HLA in healthy donors. Study results and caveats: Among TCR beta chains of equal frequency, HLA-associated ones were more clonally expanded in a later analysis.

PCR amplification relied on 60 Vbeta primers (plus 13 Jbeta primers). TCRdb's table, derived via immunoSEQ multiplex PCR, lists solely in-frame clones and lacks some. The data show approximately 89,000 clones, 60% to 80% seen once. CDR1 SQVTM and CDR2 ANQGSEA come from the germline V gene. This CDR3 is built from 16 residues. The junction had 9 bases not matched to a gene; V was cut back by 5 bases and J by 0 bases. Regarding this clone: The target antigen is unknown.

The sequencing sample was made of PBMCs. The receptor's source is a man aged 30 to 45 in good health and CMV-seronegative. The chain is built from TRBV29-1 and TRBJ1-1; 10 bases fit TRBD1. The CDR3 protein is CSVILGQGTVNTEAFF. The CDR3 DNA is TGCAGCGTTATATTGGGACAGGGGACTGTGAACACTGAAGCTTTCTTT. The entire variable domain, with the rest obtained from reference TRBV29-1 and TRBJ1-1, is as follows: SAVISQKPSRDICQRGTSLTIQCQVDSQVTMMFWYRQQPGQSLTLIATANQGSEATYESGFVIDKFPISRPNLTFSTLTVSNMSPEDSSIYLCSVILGQGTVNTEAFFGQGTRLTVV.